These 15 T cell receptor beta chains originate from one sample sequenced in a study of T cell repertoires in cytomegalovirus infection. Antigens for these TCRs are unknown. TCRdb re-analysed the reads in MiXCR, keeping a single row per CDR3 protein. The sample consists of approximately 730,000 distinct CDR3 sequences, around 29% of them appearing once. Specimen: cultured CD8+ T cells from PBMCs, collected from culture after CMV antigen stimulation. The source is a human donor in good health (CMV status not recorded). Some clones in this sample may be carry-over from other donors' samples.

Worth noting for this clonotype: At one end, the junction sequence differs from germline, possibly due to a read error. V usage is TRBV19 and J usage is TRBJ2-5; 9 bases agree with TRBD2. Germline loops: CDR1 LNHDA, CDR2 SQIVND (reference sequence). The CDR3 has 16 residues. The CDR3, as DNA: TGTGCCAGTAGTCTCCTCGGAGCGGGGGGTCAAGAGACCCAGTGCTTC. Translation: CASSLLGAGGQETQCF.

This clonotype was detected many times. The V call is TRBV4-1, the J call TRBJ2-5; D is ambiguous. V was shortened by 1 base and J by 1 base, with 10 bases between the two germline ends. From germline, CDR1 is MGHRA and CDR2 YSYEKL. CDR3 size: 15 residues. CDR3 loop: CASSQGWSGQETQYF. CDR3 bases: TGCGCCAGCAGCCAAGGGTGGTCAGGCCAAGAGACCCAGTACTTC.

The rearrangement links TRBV7-3 to TRBJ2-5; D is ambiguous. The germline V gene has CDR1 SGHTA and CDR2 FQGTGA. Trimming cost V 2 bases and J 2 bases, with 6 bases left between them. This CDR3 contains 13 residues. CDR3: CASSLETQETQYF. CDR3 nucleotides: TGTGCCAGCAGCTTAGAGACTCAAGAGACCCAGTACTTC.

This clonotype occurred a few times. The chain recombines TRBV7-9 with TRBJ1-6; no definite D call. V was shortened by 6 bases and J by 5 bases, with 14 bases between the two germline ends. Germline CDR1 is SEHNR and CDR2 is FQNEAQ (reference sequence). The CDR3 is 15 amino acids. Here the CDR3 DNA reads TGTGCCAGCAGTCGCACCCCCATGGATAATTCACCCCTCCACTTT. Translating it yields CASSRTPMDNSPLHF.

This clonotype was seen a handful of times. The junction does not match germline at one end; this may be a read error. The chain employs TRBV12-3 or TRBV12-4 and TRBJ2-1; no clear D gene. The CDR3 sequence is 12 residues long. CDR3 loop: CASSLEIRPPVF. In DNA, the CDR3 is TGTGCCAGCAGTTTAGAAATAAGACCCCCGGTCTTC.

The chain links TRBV3-1 to TRBJ2-5; no reliable D call. CDR1 is LGHDT and CDR2 is YNNKEL in the germline V gene (reference sequence). This CDR3 is built from 15 residues. The V end lost 4 bases, the J end lost 1 base, and 13 bases lay between the germline ends. CDR3 loop: CASSRYEHRQETQYF. In DNA, the CDR3 is TGTGCCAGCAGCCGGTACGAACACCGCCAAGAGACCCAGTACTTC.

This chain connects TRBV24-1 to TRBJ1-1; possible D gene TRBD1, 5 bases. Germline V gene lookup returns CDR1 KGHDR and CDR2 SFDVKD. This CDR3 has 13 residues. The V end lost 7 bases, the J end lost 1 base, and 9 bases lay between the germline ends. CDR3 residues: CATSLTGNTEAFF. The CDR3 region has the DNA TGTGCCACCAGCCTCACAGGGAACACTGAAGCTTTCTTT.

This clonotype was found many times. The gene calls are TRBV7-9 and TRBJ2-3; D not resolved. The CDR3 extends over 13 amino acids. The V gene lost 7 bases and the J gene lost 2 bases, with 10 bases spanning the gap. CDR1 and CDR2 from the germline V gene are SEHNR and FQNEAQ (reference sequence). Here the CDR3 DNA reads TGTGCCAGCACCGCTGGGGACACAGATACGCAGTATTTT. Translation: CASTAGDTDTQYF.

In this sample, this clonotype turned up many times. The V and J genes are TRBV7-6 and TRBJ2-7; 10 nucleotides agree with TRBD2. The CDR3 is 15 residues long. CDR1 is SGHVS, CDR2 FNYEAQ, per germline. The V gene end was trimmed by 0 bases and the J gene end by 5 bases; junction bases not matched to a gene: 4. In DNA form, the CDR3 reads TGTGCCAGCAGCTTAGCAGCGGGGGGGCCCAACGAGCAGTACTTC. This translates into CASSLAAGGPNEQYF.

The chain employs TRBV7-9 and TRBJ2-1; D is ambiguous. V lost 4 bases, J lost 4 bases, and 14 bases lay in between. Germline V CDR1 and CDR2: SEHNR, FQNEAQ (reference sequence). This CDR3 has 15 amino acids. In DNA, the CDR3 is TGTGCCAGCAGCTCCCCCCTCCGAGAATACAATGAGCAGTTCTTC. This codes for CASSSPLREYNEQFF.

This clonotype came up a few times. Written as DNA, the CDR3 is TGTGCCAGCAGCTTCTTAGGGGGCTGGGAGCAGTTCTTC. This encodes CASSFLGGWEQFF. The V and J genes are TRBV13 and TRBJ2-1; 7 bases align to TRBD1. CDR1 is PRHDT, CDR2 FYEKMQ, per germline (reference sequence). The J segment lost 10 bases and the V segment lost 3 bases, leaving 6 bases of the junction unmatched. The CDR3 runs to 13 residues.

Concerning this clonotype: Because the CDR3 is missing its conserved closing phenylalanine or tryptophan, this is likely a read error. The CDR3: CASSQDLIGMGLNTEAFS. Written as DNA, the CDR3 is TGCGCCAGCAGCCAAGATCTGATAGGGATGGGCCTAAACACTGAAGCTTTCTCT. The chain carries TRBV4-1 and TRBJ1-1, with D unclear. V gave up 0 bases and J gave up 2 bases, with 19 bases separating them. This CDR3 is 18 amino acids long. Germline V gene data show CDR1 as MGHRA and CDR2 as YSYEKL.

This rearrangement joins TRBV27 to TRBJ2-2; 8 bases fit TRBD2. CDR1 is MNHEY and CDR2 is SMNVEV in the germline V gene (reference sequence). V was pared by 4 bases and J by 4 bases, with 2 bases of the junction left unmatched. The CDR3 runs 14 residues. The CDR3 here is CASSWSGGTGELFF. In nucleotides, the CDR3 is TGTGCCAGCAGTTGGAGCGGGGGCACCGGGGAGCTGTTTTTT.

V usage is TRBV6-6 and J usage is TRBJ1-1, with TRBD1 identical over 7 bases. The CDR3 runs 14 residues. V lost 8 bases, J lost 1 base, and 7 bases stayed unmatched. Looked up from germline, CDR1 is MNHNY and CDR2 is SVGAGI (reference sequence). This chain's CDR3 is CASARTGPNTEAFF. CDR3 in DNA: TGTGCCAGCGCCAGGACAGGACCGAACACTGAAGCTTTCTTT.

The V gene is TRBV12-3 or TRBV12-4, the J gene TRBJ2-1; tentatively, D is TRBD2 (6 bases). V lost 3 bases and J lost 6, with 15 bases in between. The CDR3 contains 15 residues. The CDR3 coding sequence is TGTGCCAGCAGTTTTGGAGGGGCTGGGAGCAATGAGCAGTTCTTC. This encodes CASSFGGAGSNEQFF.